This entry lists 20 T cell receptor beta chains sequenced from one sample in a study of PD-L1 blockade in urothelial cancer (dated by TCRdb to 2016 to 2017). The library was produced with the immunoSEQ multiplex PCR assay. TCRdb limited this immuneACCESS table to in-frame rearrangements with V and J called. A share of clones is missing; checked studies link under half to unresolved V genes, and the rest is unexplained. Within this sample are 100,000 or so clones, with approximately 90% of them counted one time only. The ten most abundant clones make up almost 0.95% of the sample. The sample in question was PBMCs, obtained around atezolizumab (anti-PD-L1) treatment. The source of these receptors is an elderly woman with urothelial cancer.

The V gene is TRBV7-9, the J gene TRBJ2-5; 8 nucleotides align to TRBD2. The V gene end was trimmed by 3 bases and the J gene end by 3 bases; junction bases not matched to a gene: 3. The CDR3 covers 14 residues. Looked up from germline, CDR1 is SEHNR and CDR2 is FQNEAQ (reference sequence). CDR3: CASSLTSVKETQYF. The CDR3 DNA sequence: TGTGCCAGCAGCTTGACTAGCGTTAAAGAGACCCAGTACTTC.

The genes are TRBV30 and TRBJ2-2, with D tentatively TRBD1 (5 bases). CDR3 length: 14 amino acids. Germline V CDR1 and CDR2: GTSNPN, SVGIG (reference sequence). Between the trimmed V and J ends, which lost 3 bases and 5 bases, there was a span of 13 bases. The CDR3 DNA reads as TGTGCCTGGAGCGCCGGACACCCTACCGGGGAGCTGTTTTTT. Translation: CAWSAGHPTGELFF.

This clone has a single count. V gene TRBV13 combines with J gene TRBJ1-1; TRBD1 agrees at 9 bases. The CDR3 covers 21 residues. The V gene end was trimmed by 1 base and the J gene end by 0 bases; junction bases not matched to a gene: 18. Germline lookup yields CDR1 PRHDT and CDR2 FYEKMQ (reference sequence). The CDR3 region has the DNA TGTGCCAGCAGCTTAGAAGCGGGGCGGACAGGGGCCGCCGCCGTGAACACTGAAGCTTTCTTT. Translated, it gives CASSLEAGRTGAAAVNTEAFF.

This CDR3 is CASSPGLAYEQYF. CDR3 DNA sequence: TGCGCCAGCAGCCCAGGACTAGCCTACGAGCAGTACTTC. This chain uses TRBV5-1 with TRBJ2-7, with TRBD2 identical over 7 bases. Germline CDR1 SGHRS, CDR2 YFSETQ. The CDR3 contains 13 residues. The trim removed 4 bases at V and 2 bases at J, leaving 3 bases unmatched.

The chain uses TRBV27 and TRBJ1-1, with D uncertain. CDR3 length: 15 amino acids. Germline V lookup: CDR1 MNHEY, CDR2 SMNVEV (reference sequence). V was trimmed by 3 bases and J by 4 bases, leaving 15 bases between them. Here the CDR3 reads CASSFFGVRGTEAFF. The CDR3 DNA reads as TGTGCCAGCAGTTTTTTCGGGGTTCGGGGCACTGAAGCTTTCTTT.

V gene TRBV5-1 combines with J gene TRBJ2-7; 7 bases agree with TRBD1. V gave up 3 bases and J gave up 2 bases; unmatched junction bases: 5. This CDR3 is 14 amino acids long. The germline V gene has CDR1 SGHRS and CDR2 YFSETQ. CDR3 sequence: CASSSDRLAYEQYF. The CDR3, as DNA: TGCGCCAGCAGCTCGGACAGGTTAGCCTACGAGCAGTACTTC.

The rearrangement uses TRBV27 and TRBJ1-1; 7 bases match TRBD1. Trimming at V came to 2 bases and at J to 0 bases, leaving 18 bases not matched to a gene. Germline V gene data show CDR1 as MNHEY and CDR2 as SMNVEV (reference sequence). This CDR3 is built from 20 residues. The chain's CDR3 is CASSLKAHVGQGGMNTEAFF. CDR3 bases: TGTGCCAGCAGTTTAAAGGCCCACGTGGGTCAGGGGGGCATGAACACTGAAGCTTTCTTT.

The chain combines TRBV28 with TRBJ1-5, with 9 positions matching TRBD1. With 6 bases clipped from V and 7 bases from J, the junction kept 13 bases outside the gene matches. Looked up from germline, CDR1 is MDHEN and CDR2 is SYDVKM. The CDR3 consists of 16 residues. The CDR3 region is CASSLTGGAGRQPQHF. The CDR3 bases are TGTGCCAGCAGCCTTACAGGGGGCGCGGGTAGACAGCCCCAGCATTTT.

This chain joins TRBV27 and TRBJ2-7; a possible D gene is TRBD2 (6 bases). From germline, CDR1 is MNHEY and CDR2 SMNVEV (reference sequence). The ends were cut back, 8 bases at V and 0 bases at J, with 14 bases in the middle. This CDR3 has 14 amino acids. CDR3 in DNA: TGTGCCAGCGCCTTGGCTAGCGTCTCCTACGAGCAGTACTTC. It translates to CASALASVSYEQYF.

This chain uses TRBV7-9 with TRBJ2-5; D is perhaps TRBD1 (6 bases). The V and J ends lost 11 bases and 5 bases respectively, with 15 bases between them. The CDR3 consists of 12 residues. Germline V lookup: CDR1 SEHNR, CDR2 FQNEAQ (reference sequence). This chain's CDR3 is CAGARGWETQYF. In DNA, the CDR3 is TGTGCCGGGGCCAGGGGATGGGAGACCCAGTACTTC.

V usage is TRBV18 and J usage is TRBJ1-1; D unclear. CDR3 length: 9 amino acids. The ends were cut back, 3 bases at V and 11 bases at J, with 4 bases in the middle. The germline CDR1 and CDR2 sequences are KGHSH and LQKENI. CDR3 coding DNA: TGTGCCAGCTCACCGGGCGCTTTCTTT. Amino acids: CASSPGAFF.

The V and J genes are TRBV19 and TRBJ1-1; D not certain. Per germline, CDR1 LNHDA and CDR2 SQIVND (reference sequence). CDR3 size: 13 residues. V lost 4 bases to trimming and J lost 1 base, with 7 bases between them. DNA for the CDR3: TGTGCCAGTAGTAACCACAGGAACACTGAAGCTTTCTTT. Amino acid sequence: CASSNHRNTEAFF. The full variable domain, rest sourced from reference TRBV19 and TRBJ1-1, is DGGITQSPKYLFRKEGQNVTLSCEQNLNHDAMYWYRQDPGQGLRLIYYSQIVNDFQKGDIAEGYSVSREKKESFPLTVTSAQKNPTAFYLCASSNHRNTEAFFGQGTRLTVV.

As DNA, the CDR3 is TGTGCCAGCAGCTTAGTCGGAGGACAGCAGAACACCGGGGAGCTGTTTTTT. Translating it yields CASSLVGGQQNTGELFF. The chain carries TRBV7-8 and TRBJ2-2, with D tentatively TRBD1 (6 bases). Trimming removed 1 base from V and 1 base from J, with 13 bases in between. The CDR3 is 17 residues long. CDR1 is SGHVS and CDR2 is FQNEAQ in the germline V gene.

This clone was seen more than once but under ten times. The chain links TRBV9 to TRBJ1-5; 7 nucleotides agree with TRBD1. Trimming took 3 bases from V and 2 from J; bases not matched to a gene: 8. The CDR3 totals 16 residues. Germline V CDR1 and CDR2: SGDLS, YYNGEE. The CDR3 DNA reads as TGTGCCAGCAGCGACGAGGGGGCGGTTGGCAATCAGCCCCAGCATTTT. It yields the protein CASSDEGAVGNQPQHF.

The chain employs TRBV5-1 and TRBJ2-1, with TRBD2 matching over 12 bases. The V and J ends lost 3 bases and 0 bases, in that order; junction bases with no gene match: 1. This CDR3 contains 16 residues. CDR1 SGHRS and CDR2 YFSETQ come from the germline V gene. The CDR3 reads CASSSTSGSSYNEQFF. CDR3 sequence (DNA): TGCGCCAGCAGCTCGACTAGCGGGAGCTCCTACAATGAGCAGTTCTTC.

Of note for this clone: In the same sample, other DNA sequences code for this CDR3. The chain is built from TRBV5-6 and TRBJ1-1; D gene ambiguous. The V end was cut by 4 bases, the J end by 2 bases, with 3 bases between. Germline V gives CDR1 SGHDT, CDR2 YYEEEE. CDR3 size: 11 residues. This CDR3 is CASSLNTEAFF. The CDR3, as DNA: TGTGCCAGCAGCCTTAACACTGAAGCTTTCTTT.

CDR3 in DNA: TGTGCCAGCAGCCAGCAACCACGGGACAGAAATTACGAGCAGTACTTC. This codes for CASSQQPRDRNYEQYF. The chain recombines TRBV14 with TRBJ2-7; 7 nucleotides align to TRBD1. V gave up 3 bases and J gave up 4 bases; unmatched junction bases: 12. Per germline, CDR1 SGHDN and CDR2 FVKESK. The CDR3 sequence is 16 residues long. The variable domain in full, with the rest retrieved from reference TRBV14 and TRBJ2-7, is EAGVTQFPSHSVIEKGQTVTLRCDPISGHDNLYWYRRVMGKEIKFLLHFVKESKQDESGMPNNRFLAERTGGTYSTLKVQPAELEDSGVYFCASSQQPRDRNYEQYFGPGTRLTVT.

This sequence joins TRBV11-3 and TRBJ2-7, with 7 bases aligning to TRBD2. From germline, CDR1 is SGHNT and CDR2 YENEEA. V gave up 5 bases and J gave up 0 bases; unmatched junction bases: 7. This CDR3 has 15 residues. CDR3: CASSATSESSYEQYF. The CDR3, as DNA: TGTGCCAGCAGCGCCACTAGCGAGAGCTCCTACGAGCAGTACTTC.

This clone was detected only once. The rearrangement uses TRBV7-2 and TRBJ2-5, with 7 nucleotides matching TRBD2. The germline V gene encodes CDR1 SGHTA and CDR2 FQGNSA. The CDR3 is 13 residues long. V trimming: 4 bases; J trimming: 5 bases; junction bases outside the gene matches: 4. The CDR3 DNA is TGTGCCAGCAGCTCGCTAGCGGCGGAGACCCAGTACTTC. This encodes CASSSLAAETQYF.

The DNA of the CDR3 is TGTGCCTGGGAAAAGACAGGGGCCACTGAAGCTTTCTTT. It yields the protein CAWEKTGATEAFF. This chain links TRBV30 with TRBJ1-1; 8 positions agree with TRBD1. Trimming cost V 5 bases and J 4 bases; bases outside gene matches: 6. This CDR3 region has 13 residues. CDR1 GTSNPN and CDR2 SVGIG come from the germline V gene (reference sequence).